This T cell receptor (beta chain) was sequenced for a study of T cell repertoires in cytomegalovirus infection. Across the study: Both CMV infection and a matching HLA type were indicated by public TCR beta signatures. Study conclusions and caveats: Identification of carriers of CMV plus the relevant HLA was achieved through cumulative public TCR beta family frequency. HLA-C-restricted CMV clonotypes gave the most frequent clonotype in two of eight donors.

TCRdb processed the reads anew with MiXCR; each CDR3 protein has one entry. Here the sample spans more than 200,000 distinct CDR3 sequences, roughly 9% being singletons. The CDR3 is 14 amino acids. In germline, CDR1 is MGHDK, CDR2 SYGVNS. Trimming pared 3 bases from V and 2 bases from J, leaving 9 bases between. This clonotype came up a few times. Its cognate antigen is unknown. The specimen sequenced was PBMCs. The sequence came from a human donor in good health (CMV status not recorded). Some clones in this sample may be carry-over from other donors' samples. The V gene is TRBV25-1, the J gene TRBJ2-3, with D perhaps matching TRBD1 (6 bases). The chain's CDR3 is CASSDGQTTDTQYF. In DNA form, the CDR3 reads TGTGCCAGCAGTGACGGACAGACCACAGATACGCAGTATTTT.